The 21 T cell receptor beta chains listed next were all sequenced from one sample in a study of cytomegalovirus exposure and HLA in healthy donors. A multiplex PCR was run with 60 Vbeta primers and 13 Jbeta primers. Sequencing was performed with immunoSEQ multiplex PCR; in TCRdb, only in-frame clones are kept and a portion is missing. Counted here are about 160,000 clones, around 88% occurring once; the ten biggest clones make up 0.75% to 0.95%. The material sequenced was PBMCs. Source of these receptors: a woman in her twenties or thirties in good health and CMV-seronegative.

The chain joins TRBV6-1 to TRBJ1-6, with 9 bases matching TRBD1. The CDR3 extends over 15 amino acids. Germline-derived CDR1 and CDR2 are MNHNS and SASEGT. V shed 7 bases, J shed 8 bases, and the junction held 9 bases outside the gene matches. CDR3 coding DNA: TGTGCCAGCAATGGAGGGGACAGGGTCCATTCACCCCTCCACTTT. The encoded protein is CASNGGDRVHSPLHF.

This clone was detected once. The chain uses TRBV7-3 and TRBJ1-1, with TRBD1 matching over 7 bases. Per the germline V gene, CDR1 is SGHTA and CDR2 is FQGTGA. The V segment lost 5 bases and the J segment 4 bases; nucleotides outside the gene matches: 4. There are 13 residues in the CDR3. DNA for the CDR3: TGTGCCAGCAGCCCGGACAGGACCACTGAAGCTTTCTTT. Its translation: CASSPDRTTEAFF.

The chain carries TRBV5-1 and TRBJ2-7, with 10 bases aligning to TRBD1. Germline lookup yields CDR1 SGHRS and CDR2 YFSETQ. The CDR3 is 14 amino acids. V gave up 4 bases and J gave up 4 bases; unmatched junction bases: 5. CDR3 bases: TGCGCCAGCAGCCCTGGACAGGGGGATTACGAGCAGTACTTC. Residues: CASSPGQGDYEQYF. The full variable domain, rest sourced from reference TRBV5-1 and TRBJ2-7, is KAGVTQTPRYLIKTRGQQVTLSCSPISGHRSVSWYQQTPGQGLQFLFEYFSETQRNKGNFPGRFSGRQFSNSRSEMNVSTLELGDSALYLCASSPGQGDYEQYFGPGTRLTVT.

The chain employs TRBV27 and TRBJ2-5, with D tentatively TRBD1 (5 bases). Matching the DNA end better, TRBJ2-7 makes the J call doubtful. The CDR3 extends over 14 amino acids. Germline-derived CDR1 and CDR2 are MNHEY and SMNVEV (reference sequence). CDR3 loop: CASSPQGVSYEQYF. Written as DNA, the CDR3 is TGTGCCAGCAGTCCCCAAGGGGTATCCTACGAGCAGTACTTC.

The J gene is TRBJ2-3, the V gene TRBV6-4, with 11 positions matching TRBD1. Trimming took 6 bases from V and 3 from J; bases not matched to a gene: 2. The germline CDR1 and CDR2 sequences are MRHNA and SNTAGT. CDR3 length equals 14 residues. The CDR3 region is CASSRDRGTDTQYF. The DNA of the CDR3 is TGTGCCAGCAGCCGGGACAGGGGGACAGATACGCAGTATTTT.

This rearrangement joins TRBV6-1 to TRBJ2-5; TRBD1 matches 10 bases. The end of the DNA is better explained by TRBJ2-7, so the J call may be wrong. The CDR3 extends over 18 amino acids. Looked up from germline, CDR1 is MNHNS and CDR2 is SASEGT. CDR3 DNA sequence: TGTGCCAGCAGTGAATATGGACAGGGGGTCTCCTACACCTACGAGCAGTACTTC. Translation gives CASSEYGQGVSYTYEQYF.

This chain connects TRBV4-1 to TRBJ2-7, with D possibly being TRBD1 (5 bases). Germline CDR1 and CDR2: MGHRA and YSYEKL. The CDR3 totals 15 residues. Trimming took off 0 bases at V and 0 bases at J, with 9 bases between the two ends. DNA of the CDR3: TGCGCCAGCAGCCAAGAGGCAGGGTTCTCCTACGAGCAGTACTTC. Translation gives CASSQEAGFSYEQYF.

The chain employs TRBV6-1 and TRBJ2-2; 7 bases are shared with TRBD2. V shed 6 bases, J shed 7 bases, and the junction held 8 bases outside the gene matches. This CDR3 contains 14 residues. Germline CDR1 is MNHNS and CDR2 is SASEGT. The DNA for the CDR3 is TGTGCCAGCAGCCATATGGGAGGGAGCGGGGAGCTGTTTTTT. Translated: CASSHMGGSGELFF.

The rearrangement uses TRBV19 and TRBJ2-7; D is perhaps TRBD1 (6 bases). The CDR3 length is 14 residues. Germline loops: CDR1 LNHDA, CDR2 SQIVND (reference sequence). Trimming left V 3 bases short and J 6 bases short, with 15 bases between. CDR3 sequence reads: CASSIGGTNSEQYF. As DNA, the CDR3 is TGTGCCAGTAGTATCGGTGGGACAAATTCCGAGCAGTACTTC.

This clone appeared a single time. The J gene is TRBJ2-1, the V gene TRBV9; D gene unclear. CDR1 is SGDLS, CDR2 YYNGEE, per germline. The CDR3 is 12 amino acids. Trimming removed 0 bases from V and 8 bases from J, with 6 bases in between. The CDR3 spells CASSVVADEQFF. The DNA of the CDR3 is TGTGCCAGCAGCGTAGTTGCAGATGAGCAGTTCTTC. Full variable domain (rest looked up from reference TRBV9 and TRBJ2-1): DSGVTQTPKHLITATGQRVTLRCSPRSGDLSVYWYQQSLDQGLQFLIQYYNGEERAKGNILERFSAQQFPDLHSELNLSSLELGDSALYFCASSVVADEQFFGPGTRLTVL.

J is TRBJ1-1 and V is TRBV5-8; no firm D call. CDR3 length equals 13 residues. Trimming stripped 4 bases from V and 5 bases from J, with 12 bases between. Germline V gene lookup returns CDR1 SGHTS and CDR2 YDEGEE. CDR3 nucleotide sequence: TGTGCCAGCAGCCCCTGGGGAGGGACTGAAGCTTTCTTT. Protein sequence: CASSPWGGTEAFF. Based on the CDR3 plus reference TRBV5-8 and TRBJ1-1, the full variable domain is EAGVTQSPTHLIKTRGQQATLRCSPISGHTSVYWYQQALGLGLQFLLWYDEGEERNRGNFPPRFSGRQFPNYSSELNVNALELEDSALYLCASSPWGGTEAFFGQGTRLTVV.

The V gene is TRBV7-9, the J gene TRBJ2-3; 7 bases align to TRBD1. V shed 6 bases and J 5 bases; nucleotides not matched to a gene: 5. Germline-derived CDR1 and CDR2 are SEHNR and FQNEAQ (reference sequence). This CDR3 is built from 13 residues. The CDR3 DNA is TGTGCCAGCAGGAGGGGGCATCAAGATACGCAGTATTTT. Translated: CASRRGHQDTQYF.

This rearrangement joins TRBV29-1 to TRBJ2-7; 9 bases align to TRBD1. The trim removed 1 base at V and 6 bases at J, leaving 4 bases unmatched. This CDR3 has 13 amino acids. The germline V gene encodes CDR1 SQVTM and CDR2 ANQGSEA. The CDR3 sequence: CSVEGTGVSEQYF. The CDR3, as DNA: TGCAGCGTTGAAGGGACAGGGGTATCCGAGCAGTACTTC.

The V and J genes are TRBV9 and TRBJ2-1; 7 bases align to TRBD2. V was clipped by 0 bases and J by 4 bases; unmatched bases: 7. Per germline, CDR1 SGDLS and CDR2 YYNGEE. The CDR3 has 16 residues. The CDR3 spells CASSVGPAGTYNEQFF. CDR3 DNA sequence: TGTGCCAGCAGCGTAGGCCCAGCGGGGACTTACAATGAGCAGTTCTTC.

The V and J genes are TRBV7-9 and TRBJ1-1; perhaps TRBD1 as D (5 bases). The germline CDR1 and CDR2 sequences are SEHNR and FQNEAQ (reference sequence). Trimming shortened V by 1 base and J by 7 bases, and 7 bases separated the two germline ends. This CDR3 region has 12 residues. The CDR3 sequence: CASSLGDSEAFF. The CDR3 nucleotides read TGTGCCAGCAGCTTAGGTGACAGTGAAGCTTTCTTT.

This clone was seen only a few times. J is TRBJ2-1 and V is TRBV6-5; 7 nucleotides match TRBD2. V gave up 0 bases and J gave up 3 bases; unmatched junction bases: 5. The CDR3 runs to 16 residues. Germline CDR1 reads MNHEY; CDR2 reads SVGAGI. The CDR3: CASSYSVAGLYNEQFF. CDR3 nucleotides: TGTGCCAGCAGTTACTCGGTAGCGGGCCTCTACAATGAGCAGTTCTTC.

V gene TRBV2 combines with J gene TRBJ1-2, with 8 bases identical to TRBD1. Germline loops: CDR1 SNHLY, CDR2 FYNNEI. The CDR3 has 16 residues. V dropped 4 bases and J dropped 0; count of bases not matched to a gene: 7. CDR3 in amino acids: CASSAAGGYSNYGYTF. The CDR3 DNA reads as TGTGCCAGCAGTGCGGCAGGGGGCTACTCTAACTATGGCTACACCTTC.

This chain uses TRBV9 with TRBJ2-7, with 9 nucleotides matching TRBD1. Germline V CDR1 and CDR2: SGDLS, YYNGEE. CDR3 length: 16 residues. V shed 4 bases and J 0 bases; nucleotides not matched to a gene: 8. CDR3 in amino acids: CASSPHRDRASYEQYF. DNA for the CDR3: TGTGCCAGCAGCCCACACCGGGACAGGGCCTCCTACGAGCAGTACTTC.

V usage is TRBV7-2 and J usage is TRBJ2-3; 11 bases agree with TRBD2. Trimming cost V 3 bases and J 4 bases; bases outside gene matches: 9. CDR1 and CDR2 (germline): SGHTA, FQGNSA. The CDR3 extends over 17 amino acids. The chain's CDR3 is CASSFGILAGGPDTQYF. DNA for the CDR3: TGTGCCAGCAGCTTCGGAATCCTAGCGGGAGGCCCAGATACGCAGTATTTT.

The CDR3 DNA reads as TGCGCCAGCAGACACGCGGGAGGCGCCCAATCCTACAATGAGCAGTTCTTC. Its protein product is CASRHAGGAQSYNEQFF. The genes are TRBV5-1 and TRBJ2-1; TRBD2 matches 8 bases. The V and J ends lost 5 bases and 1 base, in that order; junction bases with no gene match: 11. The CDR3 extends over 17 amino acids. Germline assignment: CDR1 SGHRS and CDR2 YFSETQ.

This rearrangement joins TRBV7-6 to TRBJ2-5; D unclear. V gave up 0 bases and J gave up 7 bases, with 12 bases separating them. Germline V gene lookup returns CDR1 SGHVS and CDR2 FNYEAQ. The CDR3 is 14 residues long. CDR3 sequence (DNA): TGTGCCAGCAGCTTAGCCGGTAGCTTAAGGACCCAGTACTTC. It encodes CASSLAGSLRTQYF.